This T cell receptor beta chain was documented in a study of graft-versus-host responses after intestinal transplantation. Study-wide background: Tacrolimus plus steroids were given to all recipients for around three years, preceded by anti-thymocyte globulin induction.

On this clone: Its antigen is currently unknown.

This table comes from immunoSEQ multiplex PCR, and its TCRdb copy is limited to in-frame clones, with some not included. Here the sample spans about 92,000 clones, under 95% being singletons. The CDR3 is 17 residues long. After removal of 0 bases from V and 1 base from J, the junction contained 10 bases not matched to a gene. Germline V gene data show CDR1 as SQVTM and CDR2 as ANQGSEA. General observations from the study: Early after transplant, HvG clones declined as circulating GvH clones peaked.

The rearrangement joins TRBV29-1 to TRBJ2-7, with 9 bases that match TRBD2. The source material was unstimulated CD8+ T cells sorted from spleen or lymph node cells, sampled before intestinal transplant. This clonotype was obtained from a human donor who received an intestinal transplant. This CDR3 is CSVEDRKAGGDSYEQYF. For the CDR3, the DNA is TGCAGCGTTGAAGATAGAAAGGCGGGAGGGGATTCCTACGAGCAGTACTTC.